This T cell receptor beta chain was sequenced for a study of cytomegalovirus exposure and HLA in healthy donors. Findings of the study overall: The study flagged some 180 TCR beta chains as cytomegalovirus-associated. A cluster of highly shared sequence variants was likely a sequencing artifact. The classifier reportedly diagnosed cytomegalovirus status with high specificity and sensitivity.

PCR amplification relied on 60 Vbeta primers (plus 13 Jbeta primers). As originally analysed: As a later analysis found, there were 80 million or so unique TCR beta chains, of which 8.5 million to 13 million were shared. Clones were read by immunoSEQ multiplex PCR, and TCRdb kept only the in-frame ones, dropping some. Clone size and the V and J calls come from that table; the DNA yielded D and trimming. Of 150,000 or so clones listed, 65% to 85% were seen once; the top ten hold approximately 6.7%. Comment on this clone: The antigen remains unidentified.

The specimen was PBMCs. The source of this sequence is a male donor in good health and CMV-seropositive.

CDR3 in amino acids: CASSLGGSGEQFF. CDR3 sequence (DNA): TGTGCCAGCAGCTTGGGCGGTTCCGGTGAGCAGTTCTTC. The gene calls are TRBV5-4 and TRBJ2-1; no reliable D call. CDR1 is SGHNT and CDR2 is YYREEE in the germline V gene (reference sequence). This CDR3 has 13 amino acids. Trimming left V 0 bases short and J 9 bases short, with 10 bases between. The full variable domain, completed using reference TRBV5-4 and TRBJ2-1, is ETGVTQSPTHLIKTRGQQVTLRCSSQSGHNTVSWYQQALGQGPQFIFQYYREEENGRGNFPPRFSGLQFPNYSSELNVNALELDDSALYLCASSLGGSGEQFFGPGTRLTVL.